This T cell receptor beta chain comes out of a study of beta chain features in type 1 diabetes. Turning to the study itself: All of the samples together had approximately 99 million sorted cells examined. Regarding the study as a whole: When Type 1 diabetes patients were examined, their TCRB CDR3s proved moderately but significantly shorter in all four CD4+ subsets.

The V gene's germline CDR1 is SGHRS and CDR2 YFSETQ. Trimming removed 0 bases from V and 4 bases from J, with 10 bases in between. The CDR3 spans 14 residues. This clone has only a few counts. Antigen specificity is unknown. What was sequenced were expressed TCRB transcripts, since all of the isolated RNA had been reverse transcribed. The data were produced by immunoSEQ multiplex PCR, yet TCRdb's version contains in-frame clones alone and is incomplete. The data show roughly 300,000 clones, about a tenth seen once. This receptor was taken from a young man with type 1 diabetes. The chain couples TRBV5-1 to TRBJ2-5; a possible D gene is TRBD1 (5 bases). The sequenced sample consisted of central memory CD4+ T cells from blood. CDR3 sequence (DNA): TGCGCCAGCAGCTTGGCCAGGGTAACAGAGACCCAGTACTTC. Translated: CASSLARVTETQYF.